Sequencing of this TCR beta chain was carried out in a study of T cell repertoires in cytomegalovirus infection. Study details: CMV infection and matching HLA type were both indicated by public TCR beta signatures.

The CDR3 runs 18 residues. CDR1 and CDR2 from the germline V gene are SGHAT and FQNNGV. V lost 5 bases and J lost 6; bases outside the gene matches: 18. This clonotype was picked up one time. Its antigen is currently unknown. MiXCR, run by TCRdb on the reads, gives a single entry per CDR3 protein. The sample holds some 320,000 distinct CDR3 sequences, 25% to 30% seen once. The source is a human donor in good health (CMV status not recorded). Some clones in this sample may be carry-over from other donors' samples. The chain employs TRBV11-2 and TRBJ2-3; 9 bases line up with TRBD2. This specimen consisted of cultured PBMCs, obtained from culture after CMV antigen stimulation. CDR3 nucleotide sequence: TGTGCCAGCAGCCCCGGTAATAGCGGGAGACCGCCTGTGGATACGCAGTATTTT. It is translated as CASSPGNSGRPPVDTQYF.